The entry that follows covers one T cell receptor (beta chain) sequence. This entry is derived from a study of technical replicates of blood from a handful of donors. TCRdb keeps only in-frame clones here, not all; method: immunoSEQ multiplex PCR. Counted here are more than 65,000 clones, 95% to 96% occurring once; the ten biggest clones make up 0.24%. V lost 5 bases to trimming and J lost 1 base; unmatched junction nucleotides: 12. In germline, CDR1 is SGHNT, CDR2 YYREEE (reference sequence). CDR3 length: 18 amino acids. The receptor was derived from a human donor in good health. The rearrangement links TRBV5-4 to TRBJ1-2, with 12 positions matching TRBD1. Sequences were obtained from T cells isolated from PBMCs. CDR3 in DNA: TGTGCCAGCAGATTGAGGCAGGGGACAGGGGGCTTTAACTATGGCTACACCTTC. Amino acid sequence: CASRLRQGTGGFNYGYTF.